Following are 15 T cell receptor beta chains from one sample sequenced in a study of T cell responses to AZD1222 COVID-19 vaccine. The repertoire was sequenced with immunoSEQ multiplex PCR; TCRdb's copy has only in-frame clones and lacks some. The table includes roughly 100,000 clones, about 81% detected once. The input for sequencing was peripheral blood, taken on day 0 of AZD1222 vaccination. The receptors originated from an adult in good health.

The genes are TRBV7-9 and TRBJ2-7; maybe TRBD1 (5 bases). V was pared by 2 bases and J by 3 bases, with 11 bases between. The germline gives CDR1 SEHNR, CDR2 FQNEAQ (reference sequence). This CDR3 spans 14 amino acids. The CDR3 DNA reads TGTGCCAGCAGCTTACAGGGTCCCCACTACGAGCAGTACTTC. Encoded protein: CASSLQGPHYEQYF.

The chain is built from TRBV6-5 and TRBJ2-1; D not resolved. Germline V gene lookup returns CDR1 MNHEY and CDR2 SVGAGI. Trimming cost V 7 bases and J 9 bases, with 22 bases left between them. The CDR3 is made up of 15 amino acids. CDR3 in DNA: TGTGCCAGCACCCAAGGTCTATCATACAGCCTTGAGCAGTTCTTC. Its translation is CASTQGLSYSLEQFF.

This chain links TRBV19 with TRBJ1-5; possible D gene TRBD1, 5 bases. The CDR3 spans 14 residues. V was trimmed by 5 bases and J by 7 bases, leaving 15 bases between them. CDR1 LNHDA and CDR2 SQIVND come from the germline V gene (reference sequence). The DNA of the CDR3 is TGTGCCAGTAGTCCCGGGGACCAATACCAGCCCCAGCATTTT. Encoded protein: CASSPGDQYQPQHF.

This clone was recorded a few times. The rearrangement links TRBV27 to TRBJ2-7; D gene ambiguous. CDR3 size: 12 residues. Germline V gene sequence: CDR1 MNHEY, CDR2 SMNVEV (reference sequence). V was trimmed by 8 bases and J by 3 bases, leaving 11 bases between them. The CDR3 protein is CASWTSIYEQYF. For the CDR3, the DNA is TGTGCCAGCTGGACCTCTATCTACGAGCAGTACTTC.

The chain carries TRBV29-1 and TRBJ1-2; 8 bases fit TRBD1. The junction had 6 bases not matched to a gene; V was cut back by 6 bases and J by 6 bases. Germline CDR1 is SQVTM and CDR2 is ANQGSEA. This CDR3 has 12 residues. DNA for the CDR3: TGCAGCGTCACACAGGGGGGGGATGGCTACACCTTC. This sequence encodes CSVTQGGDGYTF.

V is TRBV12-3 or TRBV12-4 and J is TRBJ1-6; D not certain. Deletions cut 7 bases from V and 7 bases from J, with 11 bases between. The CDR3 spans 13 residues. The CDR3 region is CASTLGRNSPLHF. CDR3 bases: TGTGCCAGCACCCTTGGGAGGAATTCACCCCTCCACTTT.

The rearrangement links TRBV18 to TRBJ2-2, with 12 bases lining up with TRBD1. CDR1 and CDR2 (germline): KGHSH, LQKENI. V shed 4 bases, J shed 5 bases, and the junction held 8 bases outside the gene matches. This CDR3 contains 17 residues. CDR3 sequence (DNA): TGTGCCAGCTCACACCGGGACAGGGGGCGCCAGACCGGGGAGCTGTTTTTT. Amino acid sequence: CASSHRDRGRQTGELFF.

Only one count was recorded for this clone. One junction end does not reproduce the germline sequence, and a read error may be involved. DNA of the CDR3: TGTGCCAGCAGCTTAGAGATTAGCAGAGATACGCAGTATTTT. Amino acids: CASSLEISRDTQYF. The chain links TRBV7-2 to TRBJ2-3; the D is unclear. The germline V gene has CDR1 SGHTA and CDR2 FQGNSA. The CDR3 runs 14 residues.

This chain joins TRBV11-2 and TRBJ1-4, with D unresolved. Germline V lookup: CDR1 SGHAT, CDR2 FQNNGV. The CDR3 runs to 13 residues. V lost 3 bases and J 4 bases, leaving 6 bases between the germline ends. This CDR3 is CASSFLVNEKLFF. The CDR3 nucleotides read TGTGCCAGCAGCTTCCTGGTTAATGAAAAACTGTTTTTT.

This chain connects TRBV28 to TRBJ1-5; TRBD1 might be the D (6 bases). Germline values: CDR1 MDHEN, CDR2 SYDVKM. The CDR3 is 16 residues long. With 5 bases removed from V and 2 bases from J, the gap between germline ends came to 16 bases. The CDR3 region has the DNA TGTGCCAGCAGTCCACCTGAACAGGGTGGCAATCAGCCCCAGCATTTT. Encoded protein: CASSPPEQGGNQPQHF.

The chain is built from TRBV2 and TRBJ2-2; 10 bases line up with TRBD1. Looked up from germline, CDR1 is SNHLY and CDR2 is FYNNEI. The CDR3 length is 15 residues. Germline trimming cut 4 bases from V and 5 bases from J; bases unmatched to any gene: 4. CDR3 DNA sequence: TGTGCCAGCAGTGGACAGGGGGCGCGAACCGGGGAGCTGTTTTTT. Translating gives CASSGQGARTGELFF. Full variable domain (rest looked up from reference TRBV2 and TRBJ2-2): EPEVTQTPSHQVTQMGQEVILRCVPISNHLYFYWYRQILGQKVEFLVSFYNNEISEKSEIFDDQFSVERPDGSNFTLKIRSTKLEDSAMYFCASSGQGARTGELFFGEGSRLTVL.

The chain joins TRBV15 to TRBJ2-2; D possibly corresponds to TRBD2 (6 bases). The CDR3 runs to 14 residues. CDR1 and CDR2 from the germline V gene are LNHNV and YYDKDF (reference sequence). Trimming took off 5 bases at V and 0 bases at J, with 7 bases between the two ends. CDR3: CATSRGTNTGELFF. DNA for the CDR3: TGTGCCACCAGCCGGGGGACGAACACCGGGGAGCTGTTTTTT.

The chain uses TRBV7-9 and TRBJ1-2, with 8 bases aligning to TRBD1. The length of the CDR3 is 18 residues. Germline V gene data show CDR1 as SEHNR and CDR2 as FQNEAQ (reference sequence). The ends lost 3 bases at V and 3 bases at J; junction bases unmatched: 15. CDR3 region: CASSLPDRAEAEDYGYTF. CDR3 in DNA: TGTGCCAGCAGCTTGCCGGACAGGGCAGAGGCAGAGGACTATGGCTACACCTTC. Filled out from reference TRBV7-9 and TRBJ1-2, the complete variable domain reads DTGVSQNPRHKITKRGQNVTFRCDPISEHNRLYWYRQTLGQGPEFLTYFQNEAQLEKSRLLSDRFSAERPKGSFSTLEIQRTEQGDSAMYLCASSLPDRAEAEDYGYTFGSGTRLTVV.

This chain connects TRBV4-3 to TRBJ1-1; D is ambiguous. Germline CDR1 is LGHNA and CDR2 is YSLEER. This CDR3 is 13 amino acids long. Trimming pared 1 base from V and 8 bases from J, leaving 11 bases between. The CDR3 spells CASSQVGRGEAFF. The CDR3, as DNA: TGCGCCAGCAGCCAAGTGGGCCGAGGAGAAGCTTTCTTT.

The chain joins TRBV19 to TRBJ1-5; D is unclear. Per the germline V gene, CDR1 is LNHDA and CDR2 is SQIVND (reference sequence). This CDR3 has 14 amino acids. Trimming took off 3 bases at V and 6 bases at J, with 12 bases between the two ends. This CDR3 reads CASSMGSPSQPQHF. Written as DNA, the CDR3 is TGTGCCAGTAGTATGGGCTCACCCAGTCAGCCCCAGCATTTT.